One and the same sample provided the 28 T cell receptor beta chains below, sequenced in a study of CD8+ T cells in alopecia areata. After pooling, cutaneous lymph node cells were sorted with CD4, CD8alpha, NKG2D, NKG2ACE and other markers. The sequencing template was cDNA reverse transcribed from extracted RNA. The data were produced by immunoSEQ multiplex PCR, yet TCRdb's version contains in-frame clones alone and is incomplete. The record shows 20,000 or so clones for this sample, with no singletons present. The sample consisted of CD8+ T cells sorted from a lymph node. The receptors derive from a C3H/HeJ mouse with alopecia areata. The strain bears MHC haplotype H2-k.

This clone was observed a handful of times. Genes and germline are mouse. From the germline J gene comes the end of the CDR3, since the read stops 4 residues before it. This chain uses TRBV13-3 with TRBJ2-1; possible D gene TRBD2, 7 bases. Germline CDR1 and CDR2: NNHDY and SYVADS. V was pared by 0 bases and J by 0 bases, with 10 bases between. This CDR3 region has 16 residues. CDR3 sequence reads: CASSDVWGPNYAEQFF. The sequenced CDR3 bases are TGTGCCAGCAGTGATGTCTGGGGGCCTAACTATGCT.

This clone was counted many times. Gene names and germline match the mouse. CDR3 sequence reads: CASSQTNTEVFF. The CDR3 DNA, read in part, is TGTGCAAGCAGCCAAACAAACACA. This chain connects TRBV16 to TRBJ1-1, with D unresolved. The read falls 4 residues short of the CDR3 end, and the missing part is taken from the germline J gene. The CDR3 runs to 12 residues. Looked up from germline, CDR1 is SGHSA and CDR2 is FRNQAP. The V end lost 5 bases, the J end lost 0 bases, and 4 bases lay between the germline ends. Supplemented by reference TRBV16 and TRBJ1-1, the full variable domain reads NAGVIQTPRHKVTGKGQEATLWCEPISGHSAVFWYRQTIVQGLEFLTYFRNQAPIDDSGMPKERFSAQMPNQSHSTLKIQSTQPQDSAVYLCASSQTNTEVFFGKGTRLTVV.

This clone has at least ten counts. Germline and genes: mouse. The CDR3 end is not reached by the read, which stops 4 residues before it; the germline J gene fills it in. The rearrangement links TRBV13-1 to TRBJ2-1; 9 bases line up with TRBD1. The CDR3 totals 15 residues. The V segment lost 3 bases and the J segment 3 bases; nucleotides outside the gene matches: 4. Germline V gene data show CDR1 as NSHNY and CDR2 as SYGAGN. CDR3 protein: CASSGGTGPYAEQFF. Incomplete CDR3 DNA: TGTGCCAGCAGTGGGGGGACAGGGCCCTATGCT.

The table lists this clone with a few counts. Gene names and germline match the mouse. The CDR3 end lies 4 residues beyond the end of the read and is filled in from the germline J gene. V is TRBV14 and J is TRBJ2-5; no clear D gene. The CDR3 is 13 amino acids. Trimming shortened V by 1 base and J by 3 bases, and 6 bases separated the two germline ends. The germline V gene has CDR1 SGHDT and CDR2 FRDEAV. The part of the CDR3 DNA that was read is TGTGCCAGCAGTTTCGCTGGACAAGAC. Its translation: CASSFAGQD. The full CDR3 is CASSFAGQDTQYF.

Comment on this clone: The likely explanation is a read error, given a far larger clone one base away. Gene names follow the mouse nomenclature. The missing CDR3 end, 4 residues past where the read stops, is filled in from the germline J gene. V usage is TRBV3 and J usage is TRBJ2-1; 8 bases line up with TRBD1. The germline V gene encodes CDR1 SNHLY and CDR2 FYNGKV (reference sequence). The CDR3 has 14 residues. Trimming took 4 bases from V and 1 from J; bases not matched to a gene: 0. The CDR3 spells CASSWTGNYAEQFF. The DNA read from the CDR3 is TGTGCCAGCAGCTGGACAGGGAACTATGCT.

This clone was detected many times. The genes and germline here are from mouse. Coverage ceases 4 residues before the CDR3 finishes, and the germline J gene fills in the end. V usage is TRBV13-3 and J usage is TRBJ2-3, with 8 nucleotides matching TRBD2. The V and J ends lost 2 bases and 0 bases, in that order; junction bases with no gene match: 2. This CDR3 comprises 15 residues. The germline V gene encodes CDR1 NNHDY and CDR2 SYVADS. CDR3 protein: CASSDWGESAETLYF. The sequenced part of the CDR3 DNA is TGTGCCAGCAGTGACTGGGGGGAAAGTGCAGAA.

Details on this clone: Gene names are the mouse ones. The read gets to within 4 residues of the CDR3 end, and the germline J gene fills in the rest. This rearrangement joins TRBV13-2 to TRBJ2-5; 10 bases fit TRBD1. The CDR3 runs to 15 residues. Germline CDR1 and CDR2: NNHNN and SYGAGS (reference sequence). The sequenced part of the CDR3 DNA is TGTGCCAGCGGTGATGAGTGGGACAGGGGTGAC. Amino acids: CASGDEWDRGD. The CDR3, in full, reads CASGDEWDRGDTQYF.

The table lists this clone with many counts. Genes and germline are mouse. From the germline J gene comes the end of the CDR3, since the read stops 4 residues before it. J is TRBJ2-1 and V is TRBV13-3; the D gene is possibly TRBD2 (6 bases). Germline V gene lookup returns CDR1 NNHDY and CDR2 SYVADS. V lost 6 bases and J lost 3, with 10 bases in between. This CDR3 region has 13 residues. The sequenced CDR3 bases are TGTGCCAGCACTCTGGGGTTCTATGCT. Translated: CASTLGFYA. The whole CDR3 protein reads CASTLGFYAEQFF.

A note on this clone: Mouse names are used for the genes. The missing CDR3 end, 4 residues past where the read stops, is filled in from the germline J gene. This chain links TRBV31 with TRBJ1-2; 8 positions agree with TRBD1. The CDR3 is 13 amino acids. Unmatched junction bases numbered 3, after V lost 5 bases and J lost 1 base. Looked up from germline, CDR1 is GKSSPN and CDR2 is SITVG. The sequenced part of the CDR3 DNA is TGTGCCTGGGATGACAGGGGAAACTCC. Protein sequence: CAWDDRGNS. The CDR3 in full is CAWDDRGNSDYTF. Variable domain in full (rest from reference TRBV31 and TRBJ1-2): AQTIHQWPVAEIKAVGSPLSLGCTIKGKSSPNLYWYWQATGGTLQQLFYSITVGQVESVVQLNLSASRPKDDQFILSTEKLLLSHSGFYLCAWDDRGNSDYTFGSGTRLLVI.

This clone was found a few times. The listed genes are named as in mouse. The CDR3 end is not reached by the read, which stops 4 residues before it; the germline J gene fills it in. V gene TRBV1 combines with J gene TRBJ1-1; a possible D gene is TRBD1 (6 bases). From germline, CDR1 is NSQYPW and CDR2 LRSPGD (reference sequence). This CDR3 has 12 residues. The CDR3 spells CTCSAVRGEVFF. CDR3 bases read: TGCACCTGCAGTGCAGTCAGGGGA. The full variable domain, with the rest looked up from reference TRBV1 and TRBJ1-1, is VTLLEQNPRWRLVPRGQAVNLRCILKNSQYPWMSWYQQDLQKQLQWLFTLRSPGDKEVKSLPGADYLATRVTDTELRLQVANMSQGRTLYCTCSAVRGEVFFGKGTRLTVV.

A remark on this clone: Gene labels here are mouse ones. Sequencing ends 4 residues short of the CDR3 end; the germline J gene provides the rest. This sequence joins TRBV19 and TRBJ2-4; TRBD2 matches at 10 bases. There are 14 residues in the CDR3. Germline values: CDR1 FNHDT, CDR2 SITEND (reference sequence). The CDR3 bases that were read are TGTGCCAGCAGTATCAGGACTGGGGGAAAC. As protein: CASSIRTGGN. The whole CDR3 reads CASSIRTGGNTLYF.

In the case of this clone: These gene names are mouse names. The read terminates 4 residues ahead of where the CDR3 ends, so the germline J gene completes it. This chain joins TRBV13-3 and TRBJ2-5; 10 bases agree with TRBD1. CDR3 length: 14 amino acids. The germline gives CDR1 NNHDY, CDR2 SYVADS. CDR3 in amino acids: CASSPGTGEDTQYF. The CDR3 bases that were read are TGTGCCAGCAGTCCCGGGACAGGGGAGGAC.

Points on this clone: Mouse gene names apply. The read ends 4 residues early relative to the CDR3; the germline J gene fills the gap. This rearrangement joins TRBV1 to TRBJ2-3; 8 positions match TRBD2. CDR3 size: 16 residues. Germline lookup yields CDR1 NSQYPW and CDR2 LRSPGD (reference sequence). After removal of 0 bases from V and 1 base from J, the junction contained 3 bases not matched to a gene. CDR3 sequence reads: CTCSADGGEGAETLYF. CDR3 bases read: TGCACCTGCAGTGCAGATGGGGGGGAGGGTGCAGAA.

Comments on this clone: The gene symbols are mouse symbols. The read ends 4 residues early relative to the CDR3; the germline J gene fills the gap. The chain recombines TRBV13-1 with TRBJ2-7; TRBD1 agrees at 7 bases. The germline CDR1 and CDR2 sequences are NSHNY and SYGAGN. The V gene end was trimmed by 1 base and the J gene end by 0 bases; junction bases not matched to a gene: 4. The CDR3 has 15 residues. The sequenced CDR3 bases are TGTGCCAGCAGTGATCCGGGACAGAGCTCCTAT. This sequence encodes CASSDPGQSSY. The whole CDR3 region reads CASSDPGQSSYEQYF.

This clone was found many times. At residue 11, TCRdb's protein disagrees with the DNA translation; the protein shown here derives from the DNA. Gene names are the mouse ones. The read terminates 3 residues ahead of where the CDR3 ends, so the germline J gene completes it. The V gene is TRBV29, the J gene TRBJ1-6; 9 bases match TRBD1. TRBJ1-6 is filed as an ORF, its function uncertain. The CDR3 runs 14 residues. Germline assignment: CDR1 MSHET and CDR2 SYDVDS. V was pared by 8 bases and J by 5 bases, with 4 bases of the junction left unmatched. CDR3: CASGGTGNNSPLYF. Incomplete CDR3 DNA: TGTGCTAGCGGAGGGACAGGGAATAATTCGCCC.

In its sample, this clone was seen many times. Gene names and germline match the mouse. The read stops 4 residues short of the end of the CDR3; the missing end is completed from the germline J gene. V usage is TRBV13-3 and J usage is TRBJ2-7, with 10 bases lining up with TRBD2. With V trimmed by 5 bases and J by 3 bases, 5 bases remained unmatched. The CDR3 is 14 residues long. CDR1 is NNHDY and CDR2 is SYVADS in the germline V gene. The CDR3: CASSTGTGDYEQYF. CDR3 bases read: TGTGCCAGCAGCACGGGGACTGGGGACTAT.

Many counts were recorded for this clone. Germline and genes here are mouse. The read stops 4 residues short of the end of the CDR3; the missing end is completed from the germline J gene. V and J are TRBV13-3 and TRBJ2-3; tentatively, D is TRBD1 (5 bases). The germline V gene encodes CDR1 NNHDY and CDR2 SYVADS. CDR3 length: 14 amino acids. Trimming pared 5 bases from V and 0 bases from J, leaving 10 bases between. CDR3 DNA (partial): TGTGCCAGCAGGGACAAAACTAGTGCAGAA. Its protein is CASRDKTSAE. In full, the CDR3 reads CASRDKTSAETLYF.

Concerning this clone itself: Genes and germline come from the mouse. Read coverage stops 4 residues before the CDR3 terminus; the germline J gene supplies the remainder. The genes are TRBV14 and TRBJ1-4; 10 bases map to TRBD1. The CDR3 contains 15 residues. CDR1 is SGHDT, CDR2 FRDEAV, per germline. Losses at the gene ends were 4 bases for V and 2 bases for J; bases not matched to a gene: 2. The DNA read from the CDR3 is TGTGCCAGCAGTCTGACAGGGGGCTCCAACGAA. Translated: CASSLTGGSNE. The full CDR3 is CASSLTGGSNERLFF.

Worth noting for this clone: Gene names are mouse gene names. Coverage ceases 4 residues before the CDR3 finishes, and the germline J gene fills in the end. The chain is built from TRBV13-2 and TRBJ2-7, with 7 bases aligning to TRBD2. Trimming at V came to 1 base and at J to 0 bases, leaving 1 base not matched to a gene. The germline V gene encodes CDR1 NNHNN and CDR2 SYGAGS (reference sequence). This CDR3 contains 14 residues. Here the CDR3 reads CASGDLGDSYEQYF. CDR3 bases read: TGTGCCAGCGGTGATCTGGGGGACTCCTAT.

In this sample, this clone turned up a few times. All gene names here are mouse names. The CDR3 is cut off 4 residues early in the read; its end comes from the germline J gene. This rearrangement joins TRBV14 to TRBJ2-1; 12 nucleotides match TRBD2. Unmatched junction bases numbered 3, after V lost 4 bases and J lost 1 base. The V gene's germline CDR1 is SGHDT and CDR2 FRDEAV. CDR3 length equals 16 residues. Incomplete CDR3 DNA: TGTGCCAGCAGTCTCGGACTGGGGGGGAACTATGCT. Amino acids: CASSLGLGGNYA. The whole CDR3 reads CASSLGLGGNYAEQFF.

This clone came up a few times. The gene names given are mouse names. The read ends 4 residues shy of where the CDR3 ends; the end is completed using the germline J gene. This chain joins TRBV19 and TRBJ2-4; D possibly corresponds to TRBD1 (5 bases). The CDR3 contains 13 residues. CDR1 and CDR2 from the germline V gene are FNHDT and SITEND (reference sequence). V lost 4 bases to trimming and J lost 2 bases, with 8 bases between them. The DNA read from the CDR3 is TGTGCCAGCAGTCCAGGGATTCAAAAC. Its protein product is CASSPGIQN. The full CDR3 protein reads CASSPGIQNTLYF.

This clone has a handful of counts. Genes and germline come from the mouse. From the germline J gene comes the end of the CDR3, since the read stops 4 residues before it. The gene calls are TRBV19 and TRBJ1-1; 7 bases fit TRBD1. CDR3 length: 13 amino acids. Trimming cost V 1 base and J 4 bases; bases outside gene matches: 1. The germline CDR1 and CDR2 sequences are FNHDT and SITEND (reference sequence). The sequenced CDR3 bases are TGTGCCAGCAGTATATCAGGGGGCACA. Its protein product is CASSISGGT. Given in full, the CDR3 is CASSISGGTEVFF.

This clone was seen repeatedly, ten times or more. Gene labels here are mouse ones. Read data end 4 residues before the CDR3 end; the end is taken from the germline J gene. The chain employs TRBV13-2 and TRBJ2-1; 7 bases agree with TRBD2. Unmatched junction bases numbered 1, after V lost 0 bases and J lost 4 bases. The CDR3 length is 14 residues. In germline, CDR1 is NNHNN, CDR2 SYGAGS (reference sequence). The CDR3 here is CASGDAWGYAEQFF. Partial CDR3 DNA: TGTGCCAGCGGTGATGCCTGGGGGTATGCT.

As to this clone: The genes are named according to mouse. Sequencing ends 4 residues short of the CDR3 end; the germline J gene provides the rest. J is TRBJ1-4 and V is TRBV29; 11 positions match TRBD1. The CDR3 covers 15 residues. Germline CDR1 is MSHET and CDR2 is SYDVDS. CDR3 bases read: TGTGCTAGCAGTTTCCGGGACAGGGGGATCGAA. Protein sequence: CASSFRDRGIE. In full, the CDR3 reads CASSFRDRGIERLFF.

Concerning this clone itself: The gene names here belong to mouse. The read ends 4 residues shy of where the CDR3 ends; the end is completed using the germline J gene. The V and J genes are TRBV19 and TRBJ1-2; no firm D call. V was trimmed by 4 bases and J by 2 bases, leaving 9 bases between them. Per germline, CDR1 FNHDT and CDR2 SITEND (reference sequence). This CDR3 is built from 13 residues. The CDR3 here is CASSLLRNSDYTF. Incomplete CDR3 DNA: TGTGCCAGCAGTCTGCTTCGGAACTCC. The full variable domain, in which reference TRBV19 and TRBJ1-2 provide the parts outside the CDR3, is GGIITQTPKFLIGQEGQKLTLKCQQNFNHDTMYWYRQDSGKGLRLIYYSITENDLQKGDLSEGYDASREKKSSFSLTVTSAQKNEMAVFLCASSLLRNSDYTFGSGTRLLVI.

In its sample, this clone was seen a few times. Each gene name is a mouse one. The read stops 4 residues short of the end of the CDR3; the missing end is completed from the germline J gene. The chain carries TRBV12-1 and TRBJ2-7; maybe TRBD1 (6 bases). Trimming shortened V by 1 base and J by 0 bases, and 15 bases separated the two germline ends. Germline CDR1 and CDR2: SGHSN and HYEKVE. CDR3 length equals 16 residues. CDR3 in amino acids: CASSLLYRESSYEQYF. CDR3 DNA, as far as it was read: TGTGCCAGCTCTCTTTTATACAGGGAAAGCTCCTAT.

This clone was picked up a small number of times. Here the gene names and germline are mouse. The missing CDR3 end, 4 residues past where the read stops, is filled in from the germline J gene. The chain employs TRBV16 and TRBJ1-1, with D possibly TRBD1 on 5 matching bases. This CDR3 comprises 15 residues. Germline assignment: CDR1 SGHSA and CDR2 FRNQAP. Deletions cut 0 bases from V and 1 base from J, with 9 bases between. The DNA read from the CDR3 is TGTGCAAGCAGCTTAGATGAAGGGGTGAACACA. It encodes CASSLDEGVNT. The entire CDR3 is CASSLDEGVNTEVFF.

This clone was found a few times. The germline and genes are mouse ones. Sequencing ends 4 residues short of the CDR3 end; the germline J gene provides the rest. The chain couples TRBV29 to TRBJ1-1; 7 bases match TRBD1. The CDR3 spans 15 residues. Trimming removed 6 bases from V and 0 bases from J; junction bases left unmatched: 7. The germline V gene has CDR1 MSHET and CDR2 SYDVDS. The sequenced part of the CDR3 DNA is TGTGCTAGCAGCGACAGGGCCCTTGCAAACACA. Its translation: CASSDRALANT. From start to end, the CDR3 is CASSDRALANTEVFF.